Below, 4 T cell receptor beta chains from the same sample are listed, as sequenced in a study of shared clonotypes between healthy human individuals. This table comes from immunoSEQ multiplex PCR, and its TCRdb copy is limited to in-frame clones, with some not included. The sample has 2 million to 2.5 million clones; 85% to 95% are singletons. Sequencing was done on a sample of naive CD4+ T cells from PBMCs. The sample's subset: CD45RA+ positively selected. The receptors were gathered from a man aged 18 to 30 in good health. Some clones in this sample may be carry-over from other donors' samples.

This chain links TRBV6-1 with TRBJ1-2; a possible D gene is TRBD1 (5 bases). Germline V gene sequence: CDR1 MNHNS, CDR2 SASEGT. Trimming took off 1 base at V and 8 bases at J, with 23 bases between the two ends. This CDR3 comprises 17 residues. In DNA form, the CDR3 reads TGTGCCAGCAGTGAAGGGGGATCCGGAGGGGTTTATATGGGCTACACCTTC. Translating it yields CASSEGGSGGVYMGYTF.

This clone was counted once. CDR3 nucleotides: TGCGCCAGCAGCGGGACAAGAAGCGGAAACACCATATATTTT. Amino acids: CASSGTRSGNTIYF. The chain has TRBV4-3 and TRBJ1-3; perhaps TRBD1 as D (6 bases). Looked up from germline, CDR1 is LGHNA and CDR2 is YSLEER. Trimming pared 5 bases from V and 4 bases from J, leaving 12 bases between. The CDR3 runs 14 residues.

This clone was found once. V usage is TRBV7-2 and J usage is TRBJ2-5; D remains unclear. Trimming left V 1 base short and J 0 bases short, with 9 bases between. This CDR3 region has 15 residues. CDR1 is SGHTA, CDR2 FQGNSA, per germline. CDR3 sequence reads: CASSLGAWYQETQYF. CDR3 nucleotide sequence: TGTGCCAGCAGCTTAGGCGCATGGTACCAAGAGACCCAGTACTTC.

The rearrangement links TRBV2 to TRBJ2-7; maybe TRBD1 (6 bases). CDR3 length: 15 amino acids. With 6 bases removed from V and 5 bases from J, the gap between germline ends came to 20 bases. Looked up from germline, CDR1 is SNHLY and CDR2 is FYNNEI. The CDR3 DNA follows: TGTGCCAGCAGCAATGGACAGCTTTTGGAAGACGAGCAGTACTTC. Protein product: CASSNGQLLEDEQYF.